The rows below give T cell receptor beta chains drawn from one sample of a study of blood T cells in healthy people across ages. TCRdb used MiXCR to reprocess the 5' RACE reads, holding one entry per CDR3 protein. The table includes approximately 2,000,000 distinct CDR3 sequences, around 40% detected once. Sequencing was done on a sample of blood. All receptors come from a human donor in good health. Both conserved end residues are part of each CDR3. D genes are given only for firm matches. Some rows have no size entry. The others give once, few or many, or a class for an expanded clone.

TRBJ2-5 | NA | 15 | NA | TRBV28 | CASRHGGPIQETQYF | TGTGCCAGCAGACATGGGGGGCCTATCCAAGAGACCCAGTACTTC
TRBJ1-2 | NA | 14 | few | TRBV6-5 | CASSYHQQNYGYTF | TGTGCCAGCAGTTACCATCAGCAGAACTATGGCTACACCTTC
TRBJ2-7 | TRBD2 | 15 | NA | TRBV4-3 | CASSQGLAGYYEQYF | TGCGCCAGCAGCCAAGGTCTAGCGGGCTACTACGAGCAGTACTTC
TRBJ1-1 | TRBD1 | 14 | few | TRBV30 | CAWSPGQADTEAFF | TGTGCCTGGAGCCCCGGACAGGCGGACACTGAAGCTTTCTTT
TRBJ2-3 | TRBD1 | 14 | NA | TRBV20-1 | CSAMTGTFTDTQYF | TGCAGTGCTATGACAGGGACCTTCACAGATACGCAGTATTTT
TRBJ2-1 | NA | 15 | NA | TRBV7-9 | CASSLGLGRGDEQFF | TGTGCCAGCAGCTTGGGTCTGGGCAGGGGCGATGAGCAGTTCTTC
TRBJ2-3 | NA | 16 | few | TRBV20-1 | CSAFSESRGQRDTQYF | TGCAGTGCTTTCTCGGAATCGAGGGGCCAAAGAGATACGCAGTATTTT
TRBJ2-3 | NA | 16 | few | TRBV7-2 | CASSLRLGGQGDTQYF | TGTGCCAGCAGCTTACGGCTGGGCGGGCAGGGAGATACGCAGTATTTT
TRBJ2-7 | NA | 12 | NA | TRBV21-1 | CASICTAYEQYF | TGTGCCAGCATTTGTACAGCTTACGAGCAGTACTTC
TRBJ2-3 | NA | 14 | few | TRBV9 | CASSVRDSPSAQYF | TGTGCCAGCAGCGTCCGGGACTCCCCCTCGGCGCAGTATTTT
TRBJ1-2 | NA | 13 | NA | TRBV5-4 | CASSFDLDYGYTF | TGTGCCAGCAGCTTCGACTTAGACTATGGCTACACCTTC
TRBJ2-5 | TRBD1 | 14 | NA | TRBV28 | CASSLTGERETQYF | TGTGCCAGCAGTTTAACAGGGGAACGGGAGACCCAGTACTTC
TRBJ2-3 | TRBD1 | 15 | NA | TRBV6-6 | CASSVGQGASDTQYF | TGTGCCAGCAGTGTGGGACAGGGGGCCTCAGATACGCAGTATTTT
TRBJ2-1 | NA | 15 | NA | TRBV20-1 | CSARTRAVPYNEQFF | TGCAGTGCTAGAACTCGAGCGGTACCTTACAATGAGCAGTTCTTC
TRBJ2-3 | NA | 14 | few | TRBV25-1 | CAGSEWAGSDTQYF | TGTGCCGGCAGTGAATGGGCGGGCTCAGATACGCAGTATTTT
TRBJ2-7 | NA | 16 | NA | TRBV6-5 | CASSYIGPGPPKEQYF | TGTGCCAGCAGTTACATCGGTCCGGGGCCGCCGAAGGAGCAGTACTTC
TRBJ2-3 | NA | 16 | NA | TRBV24-1 | CATSDMTRSSTDTQYF | TGTGCCACCAGTGACATGACTAGGAGCAGCACAGATACGCAGTATTTT
TRBJ2-5 | TRBD1 | 17 | NA | TRBV2 | CASSELGQGVVQETQYF | TGTGCCAGCAGTGAACTGGGGCAGGGGGTGGTACAAGAGACCCAGTACTTC
TRBJ2-5 | TRBD2 | 16 | few | TRBV7-7 | CASSLNLGGEVKTQYF | TGTGCCAGCAGCTTAAATCTGGGGGGGGAGGTGAAGACCCAGTACTTC
TRBJ2-2 | NA | 14 | few | TRBV2 | CASRPGANTGELFF | TGTGCCAGCAGGCCAGGCGCGAACACCGGGGAGCTGTTTTTT
TRBJ2-4 | NA | 16 | NA | TRBV15 | CATSRDQAGVVNIQYF | TGTGCCACCAGCAGAGATCAGGCAGGGGTGGTCAACATTCAGTACTTC
TRBJ1-5 | NA | 13 | NA | TRBV10-3 | CAISADTNQPQHF | TGTGCCATCAGTGCGGATACTAATCAGCCCCAGCATTTT
TRBJ2-7 | NA | 15 | NA | TRBV28 | CASSLPASRRYEQYF | TGTGCCAGCAGTTTACCCGCCTCCCGGAGGTACGAGCAGTACTTC
TRBJ2-7 | TRBD2 | 16 | few | TRBV5-1 | CASSGRTSGGSYEQYF | TGCGCCAGCAGCGGAAGGACTAGCGGGGGCTCCTACGAGCAGTACTTC
TRBJ2-3 | NA | 14 | NA | TRBV5-5 | CASGQGSSTDAQYF | TGTGCCAGCGGCCAGGGGTCCAGCACAGATGCGCAGTATTTT
TRBJ2-7 | NA | 13 | NA | TRBV28 | CASSLPNLYEQYF | TGTGCCAGCAGTTTACCTAATCTCTACGAGCAGTACTTC
TRBJ2-5 | TRBD2 | 14 | NA | TRBV7-2 | CASSLARGWDEQYF | TGTGCCAGCAGCTTAGCGCGGGGGTGGGATGAGCAGTACTTC
TRBJ2-5 | NA | 15 | NA | TRBV27 | CASRENRGQRETQYF | TGTGCCAGCAGGGAAAACAGGGGGCAGCGGGAGACTCAGTACTTC
TRBJ1-2 | NA | 12 | NA | TRBV29-1 | CSVADRLNGYTF | TGCAGCGTTGCCGACAGGTTGAATGGCTACACCTTC
TRBJ2-3 | NA | 14 | NA | TRBV20-1 | CSARFLRGTDTQYF | TGCAGTGCTAGATTTCTCCGGGGTACAGATACGCAGTATTTT
TRBJ1-2 | NA | 15 | few | TRBV20-1 | CSAKTSGTYNYGYTF | TGCAGTGCAAAAACATCCGGGACCTATAACTATGGCTACACCTTC
TRBJ2-7 | TRBD1 | 16 | NA | TRBV28 | CASSSVAGTGGYEQYF | TGTGCCAGCAGTTCCGTAGCCGGGACAGGGGGTTACGAGCAGTACTTC
TRBJ2-2 | NA | 13 | NA | TRBV6-2/TRBV6-3 | CASSYRVTGERFF | TGTGCCAGCAGTTACCGGGTAACCGGGGAGCGGTTTTTT
TRBJ1-1 | TRBD1 | 14 | few | TRBV19 | CASSVTGGGTEAFF | TGTGCCAGTAGTGTCACAGGGGGAGGCACTGAAGCTTTCTTT
TRBJ2-1 | NA | 13 | NA | TRBV5-1 | CASSLVPTGEQFF | TGCGCCAGCAGCTTGGTACCGACAGGTGAGCAGTTCTTC
TRBJ2-1 | TRBD2 | 16 | NA | TRBV7-6 | CASSFAAGGAYNEQFF | TGTGCCAGCAGCTTCGCAGCGGGGGGGGCCTACAATGAGCAGTTCTTC
TRBJ1-3 | NA | 14 | NA | TRBV12-3/TRBV12-4 | CASSLRGTGNTIYF | TGTGCCAGCAGTTTAAGGGGAACTGGAAACACCATATATTTT
TRBJ2-6 | NA | 15 | NA | TRBV9 | CASSVAVAGANVLTF | TGTGCCAGCAGCGTAGCGGTTGCTGGGGCCAACGTCCTGACTTTC
TRBJ2-3 | TRBD2 | 15 | few | TRBV7-9 | CASSQTSGPTDTQYF | TGTGCCAGCAGCCAAACTAGCGGTCCCACAGATACGCAGTATTTT
TRBJ2-2 | NA | 11 | NA | TRBV6-2/TRBV6-3 | CASTTSGELFF | TGTGCCAGCACCACATCCGGGGAGCTGTTTTTT
TRBJ1-2 | NA | 15 | few | TRBV21-1 | CASSKETSGTDGYTF | TGTGCCAGCAGCAAAGAAACCTCAGGGACAGATGGCTACACCTTC
TRBJ1-1 | NA | 13 | NA | TRBV3-1 | CASSQGGRARAFF | TGTGCCAGCAGCCAGGGTGGTAGGGCGAGGGCTTTCTTT
TRBJ2-3 | NA | 14 | few | TRBV5-1 | CASSLDVPRDTQYF | TGCGCCAGCAGCTTGGACGTACCGAGGGATACGCAGTATTTT
TRBJ2-3 | NA | 14 | NA | TRBV3-1 | CASSQVMGADTQYF | TGTGCCAGCAGCCAAGTAATGGGGGCAGATACGCAGTATTTT
TRBJ1-2 | NA | 12 | NA | TRBV7-9 | CASSWGDWGYTF | TGTGCCAGCAGCTGGGGGGACTGGGGCTACACCTTC
TRBJ2-1 | TRBD2 | 18 | few | TRBV10-3 | CAISGGPKGTSGYNEQFF | TGTGCCATCAGTGGGGGGCCTAAAGGGACTAGCGGGTACAATGAGCAGTTCTTC
TRBJ2-5 | NA | 13 | NA | TRBV20-1 | CSASQGTFYGQYF | TGCAGTGCCAGTCAAGGCACCTTCTACGGGCAGTACTTC
TRBJ2-5 | NA | 13 | few | TRBV20-1 | CSALGGVEETQYF | TGCAGTGCTTTAGGGGGGGTTGAAGAGACCCAGTACTTC
TRBJ1-1 | NA | 13 | once | TRBV7-9 | CASSLARVPGAFF | TGTGCCAGCAGCTTAGCGAGAGTGCCGGGGGCTTTCTTT
TRBJ2-7 | NA | 16 | NA | TRBV5-1 | CASSPSVNRDIYEQYF | TGCGCCAGCAGTCCGTCAGTAAACAGGGATATCTACGAGCAGTACTTC
TRBJ2-1 | TRBD2 | 15 | NA | TRBV6-6 | CASIFTSGLNNEQFF | TGTGCCAGCATTTTTACTAGCGGGTTAAACAATGAGCAGTTCTTC
TRBJ2-3 | TRBD2 | 16 | NA | TRBV20-1 | CSARGQGGGNTDTQYF | TGCAGTGCAAGAGGTCAAGGCGGGGGGAATACAGATACGCAGTATTTT
TRBJ2-7 | NA | 14 | NA | TRBV3-1 | CASSQVQAAGEQYF | TGTGCCAGCAGCCAAGTTCAGGCAGCGGGCGAGCAGTACTTC
TRBJ2-3 | TRBD2 | 15 | NA | TRBV7-9 | CASSFTSGAIDTQYF | TGTGCCAGCAGCTTTACTAGCGGGGCGATTGATACGCAGTATTTT
TRBJ1-6 | NA | 11 | NA | TRBV6-2/TRBV6-3 | CASSQDNPLHF | TGTGCCAGCAGCCAGGACAATCCCCTCCACTTT
TRBJ2-1 | NA | 14 | many | TRBV20-1 | CSATRGLSYNEQFF | TGCAGTGCCACCAGGGGTCTCTCCTACAATGAGCAGTTCTTC